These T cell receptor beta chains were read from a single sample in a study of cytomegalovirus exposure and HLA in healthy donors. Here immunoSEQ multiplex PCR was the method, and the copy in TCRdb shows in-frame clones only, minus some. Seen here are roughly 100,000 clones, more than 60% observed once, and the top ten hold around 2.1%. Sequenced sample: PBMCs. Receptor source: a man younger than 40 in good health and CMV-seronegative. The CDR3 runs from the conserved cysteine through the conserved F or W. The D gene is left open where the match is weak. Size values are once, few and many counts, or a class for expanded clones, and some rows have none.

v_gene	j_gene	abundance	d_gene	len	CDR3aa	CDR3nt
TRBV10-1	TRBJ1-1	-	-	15	CASSESRQINTEAFF	TGCGCCAGCAGTGAGTCGCGACAGATAAACACTGAAGCTTTCTTT
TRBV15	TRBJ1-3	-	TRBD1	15	CATSREGQDGNTIYF	TGTGCCACCAGCAGAGAAGGACAGGATGGAAACACCATATATTTT
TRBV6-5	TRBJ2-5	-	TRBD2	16	CASSYSAGVGQETQYF	TGTGCCAGCAGTTATTCAGCGGGAGTGGGTCAAGAGACCCAGTACTTC
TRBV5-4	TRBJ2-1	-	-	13	CASSAGQYNEQFF	TGTGCCAGCAGCGCGGGACAGTACAATGAGCAGTTCTTC
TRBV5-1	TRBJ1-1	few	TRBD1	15	CASSRRGQPNTEAFF	TGCGCCAGCAGCCGCCGGGGACAGCCGAACACTGAAGCTTTCTTT
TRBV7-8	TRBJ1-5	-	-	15	CASSLGRAGNQPQHF	TGTGCCAGCAGCTTAGGCAGGGCGGGCAATCAGCCCCAGCATTTT
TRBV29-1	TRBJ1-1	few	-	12	CSVDGGGTEAFF	TGCAGCGTTGATGGGGGAGGTACTGAAGCTTTCTTT
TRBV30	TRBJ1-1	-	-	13	CAWSVMKGTEAFF	TGTGCCTGGAGTGTAATGAAGGGGACTGAAGCTTTCTTT
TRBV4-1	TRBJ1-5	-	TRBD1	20	CASSQGSRDRGAYSNQPQHF	TGCGCCAGCAGCCAAGGGAGCAGGGACAGGGGGGCTTATAGCAATCAGCCCCAGCATTTT
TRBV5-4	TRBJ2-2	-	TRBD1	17	CASSLGTGGRRTGELFF	TGTGCCAGCAGCTTGGGGACAGGGGGGCGGCGGACCGGGGAGCTGTTTTTT
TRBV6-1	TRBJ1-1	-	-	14	CASSEATGSQPAFF	TGTGCCAGCAGTGAAGCGACGGGGTCTCAACCCGCTTTCTTT
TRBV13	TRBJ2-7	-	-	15	CASSTSWGGPLEQYF	TGTGCCAGCAGTACATCGTGGGGGGGGCCCTTGGAGCAGTACTTC
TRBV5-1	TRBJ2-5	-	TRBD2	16	CASSLAAAGAGETQYF	TGCGCCAGCAGCTTGGCGGCGGCGGGAGCCGGAGAGACCCAGTACTTC
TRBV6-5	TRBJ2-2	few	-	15	CASSYGAGYAGELFF	TGTGCCAGCAGTTACGGGGCGGGATATGCCGGGGAGCTGTTTTTT
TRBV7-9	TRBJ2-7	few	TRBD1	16	CASSPMRGTGSYEQYF	TGTGCCAGCAGCCCTATGAGGGGGACAGGTTCCTACGAGCAGTACTTC
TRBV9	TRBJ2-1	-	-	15	CASSVDGVAYNEQFF	TGTGCCAGCAGCGTTGATGGAGTCGCCTACAATGAGCAGTTCTTC
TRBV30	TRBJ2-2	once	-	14	CAWSWAWDTGELFF	TGTGCCTGGAGTTGGGCTTGGGACACCGGGGAGCTGTTTTTT
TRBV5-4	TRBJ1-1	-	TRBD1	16	CASSLGPTGGYTEAFF	TGTGCCAGCAGCTTGGGGCCGACAGGGGGGTACACTGAAGCTTTCTTT
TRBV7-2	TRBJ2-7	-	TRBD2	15	CASSSRTSLMGEQYF	TGTGCCAGCAGCTCCAGGACTAGCCTGATGGGGGAGCAGTACTTC
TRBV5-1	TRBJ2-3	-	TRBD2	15	CASSEPSGGTDTQYF	TGCGCCAGCAGCGAGCCCTCGGGGGGGACAGATACGCAGTATTTT
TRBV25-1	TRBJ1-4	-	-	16	CASSEYRAVRHEKLFF	TGTGCCAGCAGTGAATACAGGGCCGTCCGTCACGAAAAACTGTTTTTT
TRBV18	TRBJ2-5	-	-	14	CASSPGLLVETQYF	TGTGCCAGCTCACCGGGGCTCCTGGTTGAGACCCAGTACTTC
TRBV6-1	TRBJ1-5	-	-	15	CASSDLRTDIQPQHF	TGTGCCAGCAGTGATCTGCGGACGGACATCCAGCCCCAGCATTTT
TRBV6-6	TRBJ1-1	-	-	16	CASSYSRSGLKTEAFF	TGTGCCAGCAGTTACTCGAGAAGCGGGTTGAAGACTGAAGCTTTCTTT
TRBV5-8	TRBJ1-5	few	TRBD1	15	CASSRNRQGSQPQHF	TGTGCCAGCAGTCGAAATCGACAGGGGAGTCAGCCCCAGCATTTT
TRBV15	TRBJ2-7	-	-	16	CATSRGADRFSYEQYF	TGTGCCACCAGCAGAGGGGCGGACAGATTCTCCTACGAGCAGTACTTC